The 19 T cell receptor beta chains given below trace back to one sample, sequenced in a study. TCRdb re-called the 5' RACE reads with MiXCR, one entry per CDR3 protein. The sample comprises approximately 8,700 distinct CDR3 sequences, around 16% of which are singletons, and 3.5% rests with the top ten. Sequencing input: memory CD4+ T cells sorted from blood. Subset in this sample: memory CD4+ T cells, CD4+CD45RO+CD25-. These receptors all stem from a female donor with breast cancer.

The chain recombines TRBV20-1 with TRBJ2-2; D remains ambiguous. This CDR3 spans 16 amino acids. Deletions cut 0 bases from V and 2 bases from J, with 13 bases between. Per the germline V gene, CDR1 is DFQATT and CDR2 is SNEGSKA (reference sequence). In DNA form, the CDR3 reads TGCAGTGCTAGAGATATGATAGTAGCTAACACCGGGGAGCTGTTTTTT. Translating gives CSARDMIVANTGELFF.

In its sample, this clonotype ranks as medium-sized. V is TRBV7-2 and J is TRBJ2-7; D is uncertain. V lost 4 bases and J 5 bases, leaving 6 bases between the germline ends. The CDR3 extends over 11 amino acids. Germline CDR1 reads SGHTA; CDR2 reads FQGNSA. The CDR3 region has the DNA TGTGCCAGCAGCTCGACAAACGAGCAGTACTTC. Translated: CASSSTNEQYF.

This rearrangement joins TRBV6-4 to TRBJ2-3; D might be TRBD1 or TRBD2, each matching 6 bases. Germline CDR1 reads MRHNA; CDR2 reads SNTAGT. V was shortened by 3 bases and J by 10 bases, with 11 bases between the two germline ends. The CDR3 has 12 amino acids. The CDR3 reads CASSEQGGAQYF. In nucleotides, the CDR3 is TGTGCCAGCAGTGAACAGGGAGGAGCGCAGTATTTT.

This clonotype was detected ten times or more. The rearrangement uses TRBV5-1 and TRBJ2-7; 7 positions agree with TRBD1. The CDR3 spans 17 residues. From germline, CDR1 is SGHRS and CDR2 YFSETQ. With V trimmed by 4 bases and J by 7 bases, 20 bases remained unmatched. The CDR3 region is CASSTRDRITLRMEQYF. For the CDR3, the DNA is TGCGCCAGCAGCACCCGGGACAGAATTACCCTACGGATGGAGCAGTACTTC.

About this clonotype itself: Its ends do not fully match the called genes, so a read error is possible. The chain is built from TRBV18 and TRBJ2-1; a possible D gene is TRBD1 (5 bases). Per germline, CDR1 KGHSH and CDR2 LQKENI. The length of the CDR3 is 15 residues. The CDR3 reads CASSPGSGPYKELFF. The CDR3 DNA sequence: TGTGCCAGCTCACCGGGCTCAGGGCCCTACAAGGAGCTGTTCTTC. The full variable domain, rest sourced from reference TRBV18 and TRBJ2-1, is NAGVMQNPRHLVRRRGQEARLRCSPMKGHSHVYWYRQLPEEGLKFMVYLQKENIIDESGMPKERFSAEFPKEGPSILRIQQVVRGDSAAYFCASSPGSGPYKELFFGPGTRLTVL.

As regards this clonotype: A much larger clone differs from this one at a single base, so this may be a read error. V and J are TRBV29-1 and TRBJ2-1, with 11 bases matching TRBD2. There are 14 residues in the CDR3. Germline CDR1 SQVTM, CDR2 ANQGSEA. V lost 6 bases and J lost 3; bases outside the gene matches: 4. CDR3 in amino acids: CSVATSGVYNEQFF. The CDR3 DNA reads TGCAGCGTAGCGACTAGCGGGGTCTACAATGAGCAGTTCTTC.

In this sample, this clonotype is medium-sized. The V gene is TRBV27, the J gene TRBJ2-1; no firm D call. The germline gives CDR1 MNHEY, CDR2 SMNVEV (reference sequence). Trimming shortened V by 2 bases and J by 7 bases, and 3 bases separated the two germline ends. This CDR3 has 11 amino acids. In nucleotides, the CDR3 is TGTGCCAGCAGTTTAGGGAATGAGCAGTTCTTC. Translated: CASSLGNEQFF.

This clonotype is medium-sized in the sample. This rearrangement joins TRBV6-1 to TRBJ1-6, with 8 bases lining up with TRBD1. This CDR3 has 15 amino acids. The germline gives CDR1 MNHNS, CDR2 SASEGT. Trimming at V came to 6 bases and at J to 13 bases, leaving 14 bases not matched to a gene. The CDR3 spells CASRIMGQDRFPLHF. The CDR3 DNA follows: TGTGCCAGCAGGATAATGGGACAGGACCGTTTCCCCCTCCACTTT.

The table lists this clonotype with many counts. This CDR3 is CASSSDLAADTQYF. CDR3 nucleotide sequence: TGCGCCAGCAGCTCAGACCTCGCAGCAGATACGCAGTATTTT. The chain links TRBV5-1 to TRBJ2-3; the D is unclear. V shed 3 bases and J shed 4 bases, with 12 bases lying between them. Germline CDR1 and CDR2: SGHRS and YFSETQ. This CDR3 contains 14 residues.

By its share, this clonotype is medium-sized (0.01 to 0.1%). The chain carries TRBV6-5 and TRBJ2-2; D gene uncertain. This CDR3 region has 13 residues. Germline V gene data show CDR1 as MNHEY and CDR2 as SVGAGI. V lost 7 bases, J lost 1 base, and 7 bases lay in between. CDR3 sequence (DNA): TGTGCCAGCAACGACCTGAACACCGGGGAGCTGTTTTTT. Protein: CASNDLNTGELFF.

This clonotype is judged medium-sized. V and J are TRBV5-1 and TRBJ2-7; D is unclear. The CDR3 sequence is 15 residues long. Germline CDR1 is SGHRS and CDR2 is YFSETQ. V was cut by 4 bases and J by 1 base, with 15 bases left in between. CDR3 sequence: CASSNHPETSYEQYF. CDR3 DNA sequence: TGCGCCAGCAGCAATCATCCAGAGACATCCTACGAGCAGTACTTC.

By proportion, this clonotype is medium-sized (0.01 to 0.1%). The rearrangement uses TRBV12-3 or TRBV12-4 and TRBJ2-7; a possible D gene is TRBD2 (6 bases). There are 14 residues in the CDR3. V lost 7 bases and J lost 3, with 16 bases in between. CDR3 amino acids: CASKEGQVNYEQYF. The CDR3 DNA reads TGTGCCAGCAAGGAGGGGCAGGTAAACTACGAGCAGTACTTC.

Remarks on this clonotype: One base away lies a much larger clone, so this may be a sequencing read error. The rearrangement joins TRBV7-6 to TRBJ1-1; 12 bases are shared with TRBD1. Germline CDR1 reads SGHVS; CDR2 reads FNYEAQ. There are 15 residues in the CDR3. The CDR3 here is CAGSPGQGANTEAFF. CDR3 nucleotides: TGTGCCGGCAGCCCGGGACAGGGGGCGAACACTGAAGCTTTCTTT.

This clonotype came up a few times. V is TRBV27 and J is TRBJ2-7; D is possibly TRBD2 (7 bases). The V gene lost 6 bases and the J gene lost 5 bases, with 26 bases spanning the gap. The CDR3 spans 17 residues. CDR1 and CDR2 (germline): MNHEY, SMNVEV (reference sequence). Written as DNA, the CDR3 is TGTGCCAGCAGAATTTCCCCCCCGAACAGGGACTACCACGAGCAGTACTTC. This gives the protein CASRISPPNRDYHEQYF.

This clonotype qualifies as medium-sized. Sequence at one end of the junction differs from germline and may be a read error. The genes are TRBV11-1 and TRBJ2-7, with a possible D match to TRBD2 (5 bases). From germline, CDR1 is SGHAT and CDR2 FQDESV (reference sequence). CDR3 length equals 14 residues. The CDR3 here is CASSIAGVSYEQYF. The CDR3, as DNA: TGTGCCAGCAGCATAGCCGGGGTCTCCTACGAGCAGTACTTC.

By sample share, this clonotype is medium-sized. V is TRBV5-1 and J is TRBJ1-1, with no clear D. CDR3 length equals 18 residues. Trimming took off 4 bases at V and 0 bases at J, with 22 bases between the two ends. The germline gives CDR1 SGHRS, CDR2 YFSETQ. This CDR3 is CASSPHDLAEFMNTEAFF. The CDR3 DNA reads as TGCGCCAGCAGCCCGCACGACCTAGCAGAGTTCATGAACACTGAAGCTTTCTTT.

With respect to this clonotype: A clone one base away is much larger, so this may be a read error. The V and J genes are TRBV20-1 and TRBJ2-3; 12 nucleotides match TRBD2. The germline gives CDR1 DFQATT, CDR2 SNEGSKA (reference sequence). The CDR3 loop spans 15 amino acids. This chain's CDR3 is CSASASGRVRNTLYF. The DNA for the CDR3 is TGCAGTGCTAGTGCTAGCGGGAGGGTGCGAAATACGCTGTATTTT.

This clonotype was found many times. The J gene is TRBJ2-7, the V gene TRBV29-1; D might be TRBD2 (6 bases). Germline CDR1 reads SQVTM; CDR2 reads ANQGSEA. V was cut by 6 bases and J by 5 bases, with 32 bases left in between. This CDR3 contains 18 residues. CDR3 protein: CSVTKSEKGQGGAHEQYF. DNA of the CDR3: TGCAGCGTAACCAAATCCGAAAAGGGGCAGGGAGGCGCCCACGAGCAGTACTTC.

As concerns this clonotype: One end of the junction fails to match germline, which may point to a read error. The chain couples TRBV5-1 to TRBJ2-2, with 7 bases that match TRBD1. The CDR3 spans 16 residues. Germline V gene lookup returns CDR1 SGHRS and CDR2 YFSETQ. Here the CDR3 DNA reads TGCGCCTGCAGCTTGGCCCTTTCAGGGACAGTCGGGGAGCTGTTTTTT. It translates to CACSLALSGTVGELFF.